This T cell receptor beta chain emerged from a study of blood T cells in healthy people across ages. Healthy Caucasian individuals from Russia aged roughly 6 to 95 were enrolled as donors. The study's findings and limits: PBMC samples, being unsorted, prevented any conclusive comparison of naive and antigen-experienced cells. Long-lived donors had more naive CD4+ cells and higher diversity than aged donors.

V was trimmed by 5 bases and J by 6 bases, leaving 24 bases between them. The CDR3 is made up of 17 amino acids. Germline V lookup: CDR1 SEHNR, CDR2 FQNEAQ (reference sequence). Sample-barcoded 5' priming and a J-beta primer mix drove a second PCR of roughly 7 to 11 cycles. TCRdb re-derived calls from the 5' RACE reads in MiXCR, one entry per CDR3 protein. Of about 650,000 distinct CDR3 sequences detected, approximately 29% appear once; the ten largest clones hold roughly 15%. As regards this clonotype: Antigen specificity is unknown.

V gene TRBV7-9 combines with J gene TRBJ2-3; D is possibly TRBD2 (5 bases). Sequencing used blood. This sequence was found in an elderly woman in good health. This CDR3 reads CASSPARGLARRDTQYF. CDR3 bases: TGTGCCAGCAGCCCAGCCCGAGGGCTAGCCCGCCGGGATACGCAGTATTTT.